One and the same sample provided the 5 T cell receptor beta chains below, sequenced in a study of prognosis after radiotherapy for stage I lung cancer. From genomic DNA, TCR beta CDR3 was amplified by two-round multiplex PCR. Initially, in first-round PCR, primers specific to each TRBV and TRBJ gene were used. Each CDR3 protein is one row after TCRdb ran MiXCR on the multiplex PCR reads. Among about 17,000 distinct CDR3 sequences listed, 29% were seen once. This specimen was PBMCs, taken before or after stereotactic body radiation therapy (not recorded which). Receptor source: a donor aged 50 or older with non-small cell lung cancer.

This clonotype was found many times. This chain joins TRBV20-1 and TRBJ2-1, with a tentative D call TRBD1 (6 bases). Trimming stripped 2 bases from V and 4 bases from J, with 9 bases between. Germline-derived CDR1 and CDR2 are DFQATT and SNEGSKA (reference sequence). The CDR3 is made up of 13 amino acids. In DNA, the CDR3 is TGCAGTGCTAGACACAGGGCTTACAATGAGCAGTTCTTC. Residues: CSARHRAYNEQFF.

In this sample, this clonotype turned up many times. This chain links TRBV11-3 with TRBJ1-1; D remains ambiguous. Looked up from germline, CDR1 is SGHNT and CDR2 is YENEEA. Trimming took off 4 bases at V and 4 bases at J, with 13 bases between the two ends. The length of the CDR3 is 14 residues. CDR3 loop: CASSSPPGSTEAFF. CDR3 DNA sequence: TGTGCCAGCAGCTCTCCGCCGGGCTCCACTGAAGCTTTCTTT.

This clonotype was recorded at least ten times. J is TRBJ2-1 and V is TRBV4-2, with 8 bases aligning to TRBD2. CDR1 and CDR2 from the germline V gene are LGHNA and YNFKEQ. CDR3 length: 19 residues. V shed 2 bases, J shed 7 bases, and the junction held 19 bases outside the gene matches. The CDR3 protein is CASSQPRSALAGAKNEQFF. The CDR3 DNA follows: TGTGCCAGCAGCCAACCCAGATCAGCTCTAGCGGGTGCGAAAAATGAGCAGTTCTTC.

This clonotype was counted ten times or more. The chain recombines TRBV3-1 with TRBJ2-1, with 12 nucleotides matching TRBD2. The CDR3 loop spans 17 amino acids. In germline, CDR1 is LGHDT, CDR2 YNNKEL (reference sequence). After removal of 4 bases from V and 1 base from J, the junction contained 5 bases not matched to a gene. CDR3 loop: CASSPGLAGLSYNEQFF. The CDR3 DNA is TGTGCCAGCAGCCCCGGACTAGCGGGACTTTCCTACAATGAGCAGTTCTTC.

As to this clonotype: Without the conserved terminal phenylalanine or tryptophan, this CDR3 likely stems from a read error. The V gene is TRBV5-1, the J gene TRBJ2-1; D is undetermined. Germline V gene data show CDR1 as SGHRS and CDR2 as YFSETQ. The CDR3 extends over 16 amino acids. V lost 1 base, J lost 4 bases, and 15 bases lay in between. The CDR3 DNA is TGCGCCAGCAGCTTGAATATGACCTCTTGGTACAATGAGCAGTTCTCC. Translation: CASSLNMTSWYNEQFS.